What follows are 14 T cell receptor beta chains derived from one specimen sequenced in a study of CD8 T cells in Susac syndrome. Random hexamers were used to reverse transcribe an amount of about 0.45 to 1 ug RNA. TCRdb re-analysed the immunoSEQ multiplex PCR reads in MiXCR, keeping a single row per CDR3 protein. The sample records some 120,000 distinct CDR3 sequences, roughly 94% being singletons. Sequencing used CD4+ T cells from PBMCs. These receptors were obtained from a human donor with multiple sclerosis.

The chain recombines TRBV30 with TRBJ1-3; the D gene is possibly TRBD1 (6 bases). The CDR3 totals 16 residues. CDR1 GTSNPN and CDR2 SVGIG come from the germline V gene (reference sequence). V was trimmed by 5 bases and J by 3 bases, leaving 20 bases between them. The CDR3 region is CAWGVRAGTIGNTIYF. The CDR3, as DNA: TGTGCCTGGGGGGTCCGGGCGGGGACAATTGGAAACACCATATATTTT.

This clonotype was found once. The rearrangement links TRBV12-3 or TRBV12-4 to TRBJ1-2; 8 bases are a match to TRBD1. Trimming removed 0 bases from V and 4 bases from J; junction bases left unmatched: 10. The CDR3 consists of 17 residues. CDR3 DNA sequence: TGTGCCAGCAGTTTAGCGTCGGCGGACAGGGCCCTCTATGGCTACACCTTC. Protein product: CASSLASADRALYGYTF.

CDR3 loop: CASTQNSAENTGELFF. The CDR3 nucleotides are TGTGCCAGCACACAAAATTCAGCGGAAAACACCGGGGAGCTGTTTTTT. This chain connects TRBV7-2 to TRBJ2-2, with a weak D call TRBD2 (5 bases). This CDR3 comprises 16 residues. Trimming left V 7 bases short and J 2 bases short, with 17 bases between. Germline assignment: CDR1 SGHTA and CDR2 FQGNSA.

This chain connects TRBV19 to TRBJ2-7, with D perhaps given as TRBD1 or TRBD2 (6 bases each). The V end lost 7 bases, the J end lost 4 bases, and 17 bases lay between the germline ends. Looked up from germline, CDR1 is LNHDA and CDR2 is SQIVND (reference sequence). The CDR3 has 14 amino acids. This CDR3 is CASKVGGENYEQYF. The CDR3 DNA reads as TGTGCCAGTAAGGTCGGGGGCGAGAATTACGAGCAGTACTTC.

V and J are TRBV7-7 and TRBJ2-5; D tentatively reads TRBD1 or TRBD2 (6 bases each). Per the germline V gene, CDR1 is SSHAT and CDR2 is FNYEAQ (reference sequence). This CDR3 region has 10 residues. Trimming took 10 bases from V and 7 from J, leaving 10 bases between them. Here the CDR3 DNA reads TGTGCCATAGGGGGAGGGACCCAGTACTTC. Its protein product is CAIGGGTQYF.

The J gene is TRBJ2-7, the V gene TRBV12-5; TRBD2 might be the D (5 bases). Trimming stripped 4 bases from V and 7 bases from J, with 17 bases between. CDR1 is LGHNT and CDR2 is FRNRAP in the germline V gene. The CDR3 extends over 14 amino acids. The CDR3 sequence is CASGSTGSRREQYF. The CDR3 coding sequence is TGTGCTAGTGGTTCGACGGGATCTAGGAGGGAGCAGTACTTC.

V and J are TRBV2 and TRBJ1-4; D possibly corresponds to TRBD1 (5 bases). The V end lost 4 bases, the J end lost 4 bases, and 7 bases lay between the germline ends. The germline gives CDR1 SNHLY, CDR2 FYNNEI. The length of the CDR3 is 13 residues. CDR3 amino acids: CASSGGVNEKLFF. The CDR3 DNA follows: TGTGCCAGCAGTGGAGGGGTTAATGAAAAACTGTTTTTT.

The chain combines TRBV5-4 with TRBJ2-2; D is ambiguous. Deletions cut 0 bases from V and 3 bases from J, with 6 bases between. The length of the CDR3 is 14 residues. Germline CDR1 reads SGHNT; CDR2 reads YYREEE (reference sequence). CDR3 amino acids: CASSLVADTGELFF. The CDR3 DNA is TGTGCCAGCAGCTTGGTAGCCGACACCGGGGAGCTGTTTTTT.

This CDR3 is CASSQARTGTYEKLFF. DNA for the CDR3: TGTGCCAGCAGCCAGGCTCGGACAGGGACCTATGAAAAACTGTTTTTT. The V and J genes are TRBV7-9 and TRBJ1-4; 8 bases agree with TRBD1. Trimming at V came to 5 bases and at J to 6 bases, leaving 11 bases not matched to a gene. Germline-derived CDR1 and CDR2 are SEHNR and FQNEAQ (reference sequence). The CDR3 extends over 16 amino acids.

V and J are TRBV18 and TRBJ1-1; unclear D gene. The CDR3 spans 14 residues. CDR1 and CDR2 from the germline V gene are KGHSH and LQKENI. The V end was cut by 3 bases, the J end by 1 base, with 9 bases between. This chain's CDR3 is CASSPLTENTEAFF. The CDR3 DNA reads as TGTGCCAGCTCACCCTTGACGGAGAACACTGAAGCTTTCTTT.

The V and J genes are TRBV5-6 and TRBJ1-1; D is uncertain. Germline loops: CDR1 SGHDT, CDR2 YYEEEE. V was pared by 3 bases and J by 5 bases, with 14 bases between. The CDR3 sequence is 14 residues long. In DNA form, the CDR3 reads TGTGCCAGCAGCTCCGCGTGGAGAGCAACTGAAGCTTTCTTT. It codes for CASSSAWRATEAFF.

This sequence joins TRBV30 and TRBJ2-1, with 14 bases identical to TRBD2. After removal of 5 bases from V and 2 bases from J, the junction contained 11 bases not matched to a gene. The CDR3 length is 18 residues. CDR1 GTSNPN and CDR2 SVGIG come from the germline V gene (reference sequence). DNA of the CDR3: TGTGCCTGGCTAACCGGGACTAGCGGGAGATTCACCTACAATGAGCAGTTCTTC. As protein: CAWLTGTSGRFTYNEQFF.

This rearrangement joins TRBV5-4 to TRBJ2-4; tentatively, D is TRBD2 (6 bases). Trimming took 2 bases from V and 6 from J, leaving 9 bases between them. The CDR3 spans 13 residues. Germline V gene lookup returns CDR1 SGHNT and CDR2 YYREEE (reference sequence). CDR3 in DNA: TGTGCCAGCAGCTTCAAGGAGGGAAACATTCAGTACTTC. Translated, it gives CASSFKEGNIQYF. Full variable domain (missing parts from reference TRBV5-4 and TRBJ2-4): ETGVTQSPTHLIKTRGQQVTLRCSSQSGHNTVSWYQQALGQGPQFIFQYYREEENGRGNFPPRFSGLQFPNYSSELNVNALELDDSALYLCASSFKEGNIQYFGAGTRLSVL.

In regard to this clonotype: The junction shows a germline mismatch at one end, possibly a read error. The chain has TRBV20-1 and TRBJ2-5; the D call may be TRBD1 or TRBD2 (5 bases each). CDR1 and CDR2 from the germline V gene are DFQATT and SNEGSKA (reference sequence). This CDR3 has 12 amino acids. In nucleotides, the CDR3 is TGCAGTGCTAGACCTATACTAGGGACCGAGTACTTC. As protein: CSARPILGTEYF.